This TCR beta chain was captured by sequencing in a study of shared clonotypes between healthy human individuals. Germline V lookup: CDR1 LNHDA, CDR2 SQIVND (reference sequence). There are 12 residues in the CDR3. Trimming took 7 bases from V and 4 from J, leaving 8 bases between them. The method was immunoSEQ multiplex PCR; TCRdb's version includes in-frame clones alone and lacks a portion of them. The sample has approximately 2,000,000 clones, 80% to 95% seen once. The sequence was collected from a man younger than 35 in good health. Some clones in this sample may be carry-over from other donors' samples. The sequenced material came from naive CD4+ T cells from PBMCs. Regarding subset: CD45RA+ positively selected. J is TRBJ1-3 and V is TRBV19; unclear D gene. CDR3 sequence (DNA): TGTGCCAGTAAGTCAGAAGGAAACACCATATATTTT. Amino acid sequence: CASKSEGNTIYF.